This T cell receptor (beta chain) was identified during a study of cytomegalovirus exposure and HLA in healthy donors. Comments on this clone: Antigen specificity is unknown.

Study conclusions and caveats: Cytomegalovirus-associated TCR beta chains were listed, numbering roughly 150. Three chains linked to CMV were shown in vitro to be specific for CMV antigens. A later look showed TCR association rates differing by HLA locus, highest for DRB1 and lowest for HLA-C.

Trimming stripped 2 bases from V and 7 bases from J, with 16 bases between. Germline values: CDR1 SGHRS, CDR2 YFSETQ. The CDR3 is 15 residues long. PCR amplification relied on 60 Vbeta primers (plus 13 Jbeta primers). The table came from immunoSEQ multiplex PCR; TCRdb's copy has only in-frame clones and leaves some out. The sample yields some 170,000 clones, 80% seen once. The source of this sequence is a man younger than 35 in good health and CMV-seropositive. The chain combines TRBV5-1 with TRBJ2-1; D might be TRBD2 (7 bases). Input material: PBMCs. The DNA of the CDR3 is TGCGCCAGCAGCTTTTGGGGGGGCCTAGGGAATGAGCAGTTCTTC. It encodes CASSFWGGLGNEQFF. Full variable domain (remainder filled in from reference TRBV5-1 and TRBJ2-1): KAGVTQTPRYLIKTRGQQVTLSCSPISGHRSVSWYQQTPGQGLQFLFEYFSETQRNKGNFPGRFSGRQFSNSRSEMNVSTLELGDSALYLCASSFWGGLGNEQFFGPGTRLTVL.